This T cell receptor (beta chain) was identified in a study of early T cells in non-severe SARS-CoV-2 infection. The germline V gene has CDR1 SEHNR and CDR2 FQNEAQ (reference sequence). The CDR3 runs to 15 residues. Trimming took off 4 bases at V and 1 base at J, with 10 bases between the two ends. TCRdb passed the 5' RACE reads through MiXCR, listing each CDR3 protein once. The sample yields 74,000 or so distinct CDR3 sequences, approximately 10% seen once. The specimen sequenced was whole blood. J is TRBJ2-2 and V is TRBV7-9; D gene ambiguous. The receptor was isolated from an adult who was a healthcare worker with PCR-confirmed SARS-CoV-2 infection or an uninfected control (not recorded which). The CDR3 protein is CASSSTDLNTGELFF. CDR3 DNA: TGTGCCAGCAGCTCGACGGATTTGAACACCGGGGAGCTGTTTTTT.